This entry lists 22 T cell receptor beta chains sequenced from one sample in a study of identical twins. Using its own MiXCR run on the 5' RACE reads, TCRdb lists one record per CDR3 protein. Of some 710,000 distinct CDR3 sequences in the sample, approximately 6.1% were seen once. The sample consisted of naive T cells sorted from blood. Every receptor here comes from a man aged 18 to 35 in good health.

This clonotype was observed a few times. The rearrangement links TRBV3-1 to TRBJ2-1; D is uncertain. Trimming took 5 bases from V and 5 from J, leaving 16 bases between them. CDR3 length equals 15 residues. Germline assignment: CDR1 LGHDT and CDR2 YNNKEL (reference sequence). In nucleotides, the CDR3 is TGTGCCAGCAGCTTTCGACTCTCTAAGGACAATGAGCAGTTCTTC. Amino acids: CASSFRLSKDNEQFF.

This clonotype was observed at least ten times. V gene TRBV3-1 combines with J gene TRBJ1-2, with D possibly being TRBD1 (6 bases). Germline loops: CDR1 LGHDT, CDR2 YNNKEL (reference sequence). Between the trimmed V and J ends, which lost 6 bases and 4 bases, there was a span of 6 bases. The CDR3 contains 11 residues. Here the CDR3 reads CASRDSYGYTF. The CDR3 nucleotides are TGTGCCAGCAGGGACAGCTATGGCTACACCTTC.

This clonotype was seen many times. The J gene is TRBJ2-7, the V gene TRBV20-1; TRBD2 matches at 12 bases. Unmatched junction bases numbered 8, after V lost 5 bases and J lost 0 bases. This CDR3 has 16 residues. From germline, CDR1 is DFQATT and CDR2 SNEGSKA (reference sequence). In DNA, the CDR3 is TGCAGTGCTGCTCATAGGACTAGCGGGAACTCCTACGAGCAGTACTTC. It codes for CSAAHRTSGNSYEQYF.

DNA of the CDR3: TGCGCCAGCAGCTTGGGACAGGCGTCACGAGGCTACACCTTC. This codes for CASSLGQASRGYTF. This sequence joins TRBV5-1 and TRBJ1-2, with D perhaps matching TRBD1 (6 bases). V was cut by 0 bases and J by 8 bases, with 14 bases left in between. Germline V gene data show CDR1 as SGHRS and CDR2 as YFSETQ. This CDR3 comprises 14 residues. Variable domain in full (rest from reference TRBV5-1 and TRBJ1-2): KAGVTQTPRYLIKTRGQQVTLSCSPISGHRSVSWYQQTPGQGLQFLFEYFSETQRNKGNFPGRFSGRQFSNSRSEMNVSTLELGDSALYLCASSLGQASRGYTFGSGTRLTVV.

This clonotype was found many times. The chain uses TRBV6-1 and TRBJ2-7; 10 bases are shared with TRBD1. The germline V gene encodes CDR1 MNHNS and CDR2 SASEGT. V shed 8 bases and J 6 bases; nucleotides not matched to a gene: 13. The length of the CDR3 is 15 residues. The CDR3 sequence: CASGQGGTGVREQYF. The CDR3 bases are TGTGCCAGCGGGCAAGGGGGGACAGGGGTCCGCGAGCAGTACTTC.

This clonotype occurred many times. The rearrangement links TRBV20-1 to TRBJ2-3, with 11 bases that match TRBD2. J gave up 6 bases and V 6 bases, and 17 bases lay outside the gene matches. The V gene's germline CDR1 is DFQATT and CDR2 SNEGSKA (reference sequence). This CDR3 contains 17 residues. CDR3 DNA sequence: TGCAGTGCGAACACCAGGACTAGCGGGTACCCTCCCGATACGCAGTATTTT. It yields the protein CSANTRTSGYPPDTQYF.

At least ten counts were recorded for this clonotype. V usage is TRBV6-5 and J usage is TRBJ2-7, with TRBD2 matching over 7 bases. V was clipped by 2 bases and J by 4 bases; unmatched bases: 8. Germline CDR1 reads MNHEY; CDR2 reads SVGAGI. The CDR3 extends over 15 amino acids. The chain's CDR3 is CASSYGLAEVYEQYF. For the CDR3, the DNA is TGTGCCAGCAGTTACGGTCTAGCGGAAGTTTACGAGCAGTACTTC.

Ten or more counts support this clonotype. DNA of the CDR3: TGTGCCAGCAGCTTGAAACAGGTGTACACCGGGGAGCTGTTTTTT. Translating it yields CASSLKQVYTGELFF. This chain links TRBV5-6 with TRBJ2-2; TRBD1 might be the D (5 bases). Per germline, CDR1 SGHDT and CDR2 YYEEEE. CDR3 length equals 15 residues. V shed 1 base and J shed 3 bases, with 10 bases lying between them.

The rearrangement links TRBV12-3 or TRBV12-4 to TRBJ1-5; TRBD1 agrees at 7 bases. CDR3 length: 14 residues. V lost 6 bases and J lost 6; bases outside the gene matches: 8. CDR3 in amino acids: CASRKQGRLQPQHF. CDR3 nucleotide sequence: TGTGCCAGCAGAAAACAGGGGCGGCTTCAGCCCCAGCATTTT.

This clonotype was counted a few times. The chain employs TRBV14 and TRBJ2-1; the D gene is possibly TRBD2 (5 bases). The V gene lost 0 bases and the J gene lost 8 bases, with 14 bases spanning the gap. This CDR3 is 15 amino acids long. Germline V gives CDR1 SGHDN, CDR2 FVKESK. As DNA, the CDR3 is TGTGCCAGCAGCCAAGAGCTACTAGGCGGGTATGAGCAGTTCTTC. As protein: CASSQELLGGYEQFF. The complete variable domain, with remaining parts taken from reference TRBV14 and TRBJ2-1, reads EAGVTQFPSHSVIEKGQTVTLRCDPISGHDNLYWYRRVMGKEIKFLLHFVKESKQDESGMPNNRFLAERTGGTYSTLKVQPAELEDSGVYFCASSQELLGGYEQFFGPGTRLTVL.

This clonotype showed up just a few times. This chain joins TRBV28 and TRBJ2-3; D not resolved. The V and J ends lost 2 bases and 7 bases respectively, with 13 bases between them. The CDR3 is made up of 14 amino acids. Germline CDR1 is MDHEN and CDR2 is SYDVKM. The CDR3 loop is CASSLGALPHTQYF. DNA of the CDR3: TGTGCCAGCAGTTTAGGAGCGCTCCCGCATACGCAGTATTTT.

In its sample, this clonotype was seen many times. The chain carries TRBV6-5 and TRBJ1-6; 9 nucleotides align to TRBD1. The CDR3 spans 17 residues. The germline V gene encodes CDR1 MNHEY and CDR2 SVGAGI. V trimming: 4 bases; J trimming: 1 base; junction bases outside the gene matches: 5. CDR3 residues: CASSSPTGGSYNSPLHF. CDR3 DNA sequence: TGTGCCAGCAGTTCCCCGACAGGGGGTTCCTATAATTCACCCCTCCACTTT.

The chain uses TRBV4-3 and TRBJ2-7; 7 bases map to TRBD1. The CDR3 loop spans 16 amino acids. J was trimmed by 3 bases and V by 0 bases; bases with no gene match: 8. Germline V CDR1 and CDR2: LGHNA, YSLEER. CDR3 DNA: TGCGCCAGCAGCCAAGATATGGCAGGGGGTCTCTACGAGCAGTACTTC. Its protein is CASSQDMAGGLYEQYF.

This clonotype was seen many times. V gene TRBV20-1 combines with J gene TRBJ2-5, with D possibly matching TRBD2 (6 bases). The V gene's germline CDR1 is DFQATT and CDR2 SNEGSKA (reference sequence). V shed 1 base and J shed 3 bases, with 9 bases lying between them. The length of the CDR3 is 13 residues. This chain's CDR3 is CSARGTGEETQYF. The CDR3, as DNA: TGCAGTGCTAGAGGGACGGGGGAAGAGACCCAGTACTTC.

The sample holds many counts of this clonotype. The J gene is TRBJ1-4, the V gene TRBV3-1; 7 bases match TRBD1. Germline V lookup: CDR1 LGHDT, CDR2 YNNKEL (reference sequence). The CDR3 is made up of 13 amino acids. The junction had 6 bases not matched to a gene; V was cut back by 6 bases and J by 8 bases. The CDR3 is CASRRQGREKLFF. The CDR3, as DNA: TGTGCCAGCAGGCGACAGGGTCGCGAAAAACTGTTTTTT.

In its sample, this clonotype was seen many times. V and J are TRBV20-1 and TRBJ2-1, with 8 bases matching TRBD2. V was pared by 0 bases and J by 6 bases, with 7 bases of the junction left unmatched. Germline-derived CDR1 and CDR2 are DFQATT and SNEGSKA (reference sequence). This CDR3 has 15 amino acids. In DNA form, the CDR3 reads TGCAGTGCTAGAGATCGATCGGGAGGGGTCAATGAGCAGTTCTTC. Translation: CSARDRSGGVNEQFF.

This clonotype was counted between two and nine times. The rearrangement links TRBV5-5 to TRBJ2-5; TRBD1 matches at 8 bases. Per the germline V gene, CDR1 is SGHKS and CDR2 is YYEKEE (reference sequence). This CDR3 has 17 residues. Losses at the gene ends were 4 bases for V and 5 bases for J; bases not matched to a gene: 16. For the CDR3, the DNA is TGTGCCAGCAGCCCCTATTCCGCGGACAGGGCGGGGGAGACCCAGTACTTC. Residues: CASSPYSADRAGETQYF.

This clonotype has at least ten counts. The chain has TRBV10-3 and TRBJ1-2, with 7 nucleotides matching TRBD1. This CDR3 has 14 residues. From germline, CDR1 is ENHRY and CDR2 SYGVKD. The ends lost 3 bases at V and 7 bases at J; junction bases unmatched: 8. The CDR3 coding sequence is TGTGCCATCAGTGAAAGACAGGGTCTCCGTGGCTACACCTTC. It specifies CAISERQGLRGYTF.

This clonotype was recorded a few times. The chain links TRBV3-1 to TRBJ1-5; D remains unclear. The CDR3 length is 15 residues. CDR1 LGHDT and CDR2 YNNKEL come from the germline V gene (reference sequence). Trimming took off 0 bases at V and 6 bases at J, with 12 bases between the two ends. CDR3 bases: TGTGCCAGCAGCCAAGATCAAAGCGGGGTTCAGCCCCAGCATTTT. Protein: CASSQDQSGVQPQHF.

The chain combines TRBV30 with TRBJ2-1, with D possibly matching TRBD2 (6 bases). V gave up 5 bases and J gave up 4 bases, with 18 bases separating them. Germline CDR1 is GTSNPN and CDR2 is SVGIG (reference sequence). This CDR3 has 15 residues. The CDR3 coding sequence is TGTGCCTGGGGCCGGACTACCACGACATACAATGAGCAGTTCTTC. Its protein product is CAWGRTTTTYNEQFF.

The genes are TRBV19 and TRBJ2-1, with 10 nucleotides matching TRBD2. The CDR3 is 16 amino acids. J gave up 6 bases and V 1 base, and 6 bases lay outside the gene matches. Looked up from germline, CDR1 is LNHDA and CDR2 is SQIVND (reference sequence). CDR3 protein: CASSIAAAGGINEQFF. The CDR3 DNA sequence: TGTGCCAGTAGTATAGCGGCAGCGGGAGGGATCAATGAGCAGTTCTTC.

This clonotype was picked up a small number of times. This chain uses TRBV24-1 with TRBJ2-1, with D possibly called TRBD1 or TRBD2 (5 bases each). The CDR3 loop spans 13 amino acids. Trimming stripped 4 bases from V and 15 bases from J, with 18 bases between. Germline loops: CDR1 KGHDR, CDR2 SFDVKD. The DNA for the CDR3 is TGTGCCACCAGTGAAACCGGGACCCTAGCTGCGTTCTTC. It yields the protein CATSETGTLAAFF.